The 8 T cell receptor beta chains below were found in one sample sequenced in a study of blood T cell repertoires in COVID-19. TCRdb's table, derived via immunoSEQ multiplex PCR, lists solely in-frame clones and lacks some. The profile shows over 150,000 clones, 80% to 85% of them singletons. The sample taken for sequencing was PBMCs or T cells enriched from blood (not recorded which). The receptors shown here come from a man aged 40-49 years who had recovered from COVID-19.

The chain joins TRBV19 to TRBJ1-2; 7 bases align to TRBD1. The CDR3 is 14 amino acids. Looked up from germline, CDR1 is LNHDA and CDR2 is SQIVND (reference sequence). Germline trimming cut 5 bases from V and 4 bases from J; bases unmatched to any gene: 7. Here the CDR3 reads CASSPRDSRYGYTF. As DNA, the CDR3 is TGTGCCAGTAGTCCCCGGGACAGCCGCTATGGCTACACCTTC.

Note on this clone: This sample includes further DNA sequences coding for the same CDR3. The rearrangement joins TRBV28 to TRBJ1-5; 9 bases line up with TRBD1. Germline CDR1 and CDR2: MDHEN and SYDVKM. V was clipped by 4 bases and J by 2 bases; unmatched bases: 3. The CDR3 runs to 15 residues. The CDR3 region is CASSSGQGGNQPQHF. In DNA, the CDR3 is TGTGCCAGCAGTTCGGGACAGGGCGGCAATCAGCCCCAGCATTTT.

DNA for the CDR3: TGTGCCAGCAGCTTAGGTCTCTCTGGGGCCAACGTCCTGACTTTC. This gives the protein CASSLGLSGANVLTF. The V call is TRBV7-8, the J call TRBJ2-6; the D is unclear. The CDR3 covers 15 residues. With 1 base removed from V and 0 bases from J, the gap between germline ends came to 4 bases. Germline V lookup: CDR1 SGHVS, CDR2 FQNEAQ.

The chain has TRBV15 and TRBJ1-2; D perhaps matches TRBD1 (5 bases). CDR1 and CDR2 (germline): LNHNV, YYDKDF (reference sequence). This CDR3 has 14 amino acids. V was cut by 1 base and J by 2 bases, with 8 bases left in between. The chain's CDR3 is CATSRGRVNYGYTF. DNA for the CDR3: TGTGCCACCAGCAGAGGCAGGGTCAACTATGGCTACACCTTC.

This rearrangement joins TRBV12-3 or TRBV12-4 to TRBJ1-2; a weak D match, TRBD1 (6 bases). CDR3 length equals 13 residues. The V end was cut by 3 bases, the J end by 3 bases, with 8 bases between. CDR3 residues: CASSLDRHYGYTF. The CDR3 nucleotides read TGTGCCAGCAGTTTGGACAGACACTATGGCTACACCTTC.

The chain recombines TRBV7-8 with TRBJ2-7; 10 positions agree with TRBD1. V lost 1 base to trimming and J lost 0 bases; unmatched junction nucleotides: 3. The V gene's germline CDR1 is SGHVS and CDR2 FQNEAQ. The CDR3 contains 16 residues. Here the CDR3 reads CASSLGDRGSSYEQYF. The CDR3 DNA reads TGTGCCAGCAGCTTAGGGGACAGGGGCAGCTCCTACGAGCAGTACTTC.

The rearrangement joins TRBV4-1 to TRBJ2-1; tentatively, D is TRBD2 (5 bases). V was clipped by 4 bases and J by 2 bases, with 15 bases between them. The CDR3 runs 16 residues. Germline CDR1 and CDR2: MGHRA and YSYEKL. CDR3 amino acids: CASSPLPREPYNEQFF. CDR3 coding DNA: TGCGCCAGCAGCCCCCTACCCCGGGAACCCTACAATGAGCAGTTCTTC.

J is TRBJ1-2 and V is TRBV6-5; TRBD1 is a possible D gene (6 bases). The V end lost 7 bases, the J end lost 8 bases, and 17 bases lay between the germline ends. CDR1 and CDR2 from the germline V gene are MNHEY and SVGAGI. The length of the CDR3 is 13 residues. This CDR3 is CASTPGGGYGYTF. CDR3 nucleotide sequence: TGTGCCAGCACACCCGGCGGGGGCTACGGCTACACCTTC.